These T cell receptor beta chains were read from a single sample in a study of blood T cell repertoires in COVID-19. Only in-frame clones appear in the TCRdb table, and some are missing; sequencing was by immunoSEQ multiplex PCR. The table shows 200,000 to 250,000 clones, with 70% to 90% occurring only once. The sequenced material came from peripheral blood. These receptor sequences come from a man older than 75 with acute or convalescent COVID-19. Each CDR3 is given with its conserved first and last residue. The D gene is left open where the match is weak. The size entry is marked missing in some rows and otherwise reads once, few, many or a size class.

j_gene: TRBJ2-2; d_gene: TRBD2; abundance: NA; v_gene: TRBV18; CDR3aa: CASSPTSGSGTGELFF; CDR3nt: TGTGCCAGCTCACCTACTAGCGGGAGTGGCACCGGGGAGCTGTTTTTT
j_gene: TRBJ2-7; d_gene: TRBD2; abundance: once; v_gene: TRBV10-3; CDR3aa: CAISDPGTSGYEQYF; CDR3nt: TGTGCCATCAGTGATCCCGGGACTAGCGGATACGAGCAGTACTTC
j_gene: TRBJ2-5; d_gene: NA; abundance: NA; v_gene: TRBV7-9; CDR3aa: CASPQGDQETQYF; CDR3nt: TGTGCCAGCCCCCAGGGCGACCAAGAGACCCAGTACTTC
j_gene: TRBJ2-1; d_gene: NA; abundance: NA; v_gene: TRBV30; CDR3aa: CAWSSRDWLTGEQFF; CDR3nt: TGTGCCTGGAGTAGCCGGGACTGGCTTACGGGTGAGCAGTTCTTC
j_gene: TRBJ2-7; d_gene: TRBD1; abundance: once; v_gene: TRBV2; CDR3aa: CASRPGQASYEQYF; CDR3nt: TGTGCCAGCAGGCCGGGACAGGCCTCCTACGAGCAGTACTTC
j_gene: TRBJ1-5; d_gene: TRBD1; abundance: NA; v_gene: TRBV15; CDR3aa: CATSATGQRYQPQHF; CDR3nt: TGTGCCACCAGCGCTACGGGACAGCGCTATCAGCCCCAGCATTTT
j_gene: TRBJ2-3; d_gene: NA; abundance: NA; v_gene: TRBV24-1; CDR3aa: CATSPGVDTQYF; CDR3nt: TGTGCCACCAGTCCAGGGGTGGATACGCAGTATTTT
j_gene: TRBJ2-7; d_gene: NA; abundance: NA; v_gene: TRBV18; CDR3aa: CASSPGLKNEGYEQYF; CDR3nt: TGTGCCAGCTCACCCGGACTAAAGAATGAGGGGTACGAGCAGTACTTC
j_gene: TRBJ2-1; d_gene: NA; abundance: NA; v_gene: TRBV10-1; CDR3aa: CASSESTGYLNEQFF; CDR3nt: TGCGCCAGCAGTGAGTCGACGGGGTACCTAAATGAGCAGTTCTTC
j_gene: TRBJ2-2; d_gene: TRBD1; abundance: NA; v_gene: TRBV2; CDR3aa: CASSAIKRGPAYRGTGELFF; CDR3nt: TGTGCCAGCAGTGCGATAAAAAGGGGGCCAGCTTACAGAGGCACCGGGGAGCTGTTTTTT
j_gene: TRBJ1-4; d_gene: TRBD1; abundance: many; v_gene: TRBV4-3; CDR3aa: CASSQGQGGEKLFF; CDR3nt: TGCGCCAGCAGCCAAGGACAGGGCGGTGAAAAACTGTTTTTT
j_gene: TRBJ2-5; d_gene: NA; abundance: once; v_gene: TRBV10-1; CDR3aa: CATSAGSTETQYF; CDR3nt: TGCGCCACCTCTGCAGGGTCTACAGAGACCCAGTACTTC
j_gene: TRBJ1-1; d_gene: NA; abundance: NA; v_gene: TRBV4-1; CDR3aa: CASSLDVGARTEAFF; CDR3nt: TGCGCCAGCAGTCTTGACGTGGGAGCGAGAACTGAAGCTTTCTTT
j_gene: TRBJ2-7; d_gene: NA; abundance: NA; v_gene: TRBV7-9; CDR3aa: CASSLRFGSNQYEQYF; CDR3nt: TGTGCCAGCAGCTTACGTTTCGGGAGTAATCAATACGAGCAGTACTTC
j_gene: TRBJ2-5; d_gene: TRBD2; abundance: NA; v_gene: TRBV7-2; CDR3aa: CASSLGSGGETQYF; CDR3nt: TGTGCCAGCAGCTTAGGTAGCGGGGGGGAGACCCAGTACTTC
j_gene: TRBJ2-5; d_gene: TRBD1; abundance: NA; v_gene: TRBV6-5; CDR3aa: CASSRDRFQETQYF; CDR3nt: TGTGCCAGCAGTCGGGACAGGTTCCAAGAGACCCAGTACTTC
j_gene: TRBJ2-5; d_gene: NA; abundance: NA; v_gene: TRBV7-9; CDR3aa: CASSLAGGGETQYF; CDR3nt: TGTGCCAGCAGCTTAGCGGGAGGAGGGGAGACCCAGTACTTC
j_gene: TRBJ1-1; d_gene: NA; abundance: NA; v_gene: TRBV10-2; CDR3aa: CASSERGSNTEAFF; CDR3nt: TGCGCCAGCAGTGAAAGAGGGTCTAACACTGAAGCTTTCTTT
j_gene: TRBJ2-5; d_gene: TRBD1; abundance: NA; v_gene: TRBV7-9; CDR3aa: CASSLTGTGQETQYF; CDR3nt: TGTGCCAGCAGCCTAACTGGGACAGGACAAGAGACCCAGTACTTC
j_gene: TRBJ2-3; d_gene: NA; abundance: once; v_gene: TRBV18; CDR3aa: CASSPPVADTQYF; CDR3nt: TGTGCCAGCTCACCTCCCGTCGCAGATACGCAGTATTTT
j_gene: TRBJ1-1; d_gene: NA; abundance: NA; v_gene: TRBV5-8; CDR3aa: CASSLDYPMNTEAFF; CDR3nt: TGTGCCAGCAGCCTCGACTACCCCATGAACACTGAAGCTTTCTTT
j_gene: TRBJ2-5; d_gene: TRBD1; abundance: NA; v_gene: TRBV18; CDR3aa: CASSPAGGVGETQYF; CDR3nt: TGTGCCAGCTCACCAGCAGGGGGCGTAGGAGAGACCCAGTACTTC
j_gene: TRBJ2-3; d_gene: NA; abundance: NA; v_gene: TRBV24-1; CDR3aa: CAISAGGIVQDTQYF; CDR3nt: TGTGCCATCTCGGCAGGGGGGATAGTTCAAGATACGCAGTATTTT
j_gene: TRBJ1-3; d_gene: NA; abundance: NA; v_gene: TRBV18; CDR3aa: CASSPSETNSGNTIYF; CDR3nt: TGTGCCAGCTCACCCTCCGAGACAAACTCTGGAAACACCATATATTTT